This T cell receptor beta chain was recovered during a study of identical twins. The table lists this clonotype with many counts. TCRdb recomputed calls from the 5' RACE reads with MiXCR, one row per CDR3 protein. The sample lists hundreds of thousands of distinct CDR3 sequences; 5.5% to 7.5% were seen once. Healthy Caucasians provided all donations. Sequencing was done on a sample of naive T cells sorted from blood. The source of this sequence is a man younger than 35 in good health.

This CDR3 is CASSSTGRSSSYNEQFF. The DNA for the CDR3 is TGCGCCAGCAGCTCGACAGGGCGATCCAGCTCCTACAATGAGCAGTTCTTC. The chain links TRBV5-1 to TRBJ2-1, with 7 bases identical to TRBD1. Germline CDR1 SGHRS, CDR2 YFSETQ. CDR3 length equals 17 residues. V lost 3 bases and J lost 0; bases outside the gene matches: 9. Variable domain in full (rest from reference TRBV5-1 and TRBJ2-1): KAGVTQTPRYLIKTRGQQVTLSCSPISGHRSVSWYQQTPGQGLQFLFEYFSETQRNKGNFPGRFSGRQFSNSRSEMNVSTLELGDSALYLCASSSTGRSSSYNEQFFGPGTRLTVL.